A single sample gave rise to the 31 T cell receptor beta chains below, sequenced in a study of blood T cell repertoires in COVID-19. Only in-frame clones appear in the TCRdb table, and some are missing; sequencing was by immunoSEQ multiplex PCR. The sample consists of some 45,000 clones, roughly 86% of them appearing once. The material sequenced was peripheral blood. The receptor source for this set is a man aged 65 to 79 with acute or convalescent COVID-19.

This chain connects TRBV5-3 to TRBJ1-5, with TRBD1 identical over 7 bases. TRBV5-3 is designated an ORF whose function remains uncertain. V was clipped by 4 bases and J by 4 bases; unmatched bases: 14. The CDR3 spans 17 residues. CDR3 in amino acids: CARSQGQDSGRNQPQHF. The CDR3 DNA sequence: TGTGCCAGAAGCCAAGGACAGGACTCGGGGAGGAATCAGCCCCAGCATTTT.

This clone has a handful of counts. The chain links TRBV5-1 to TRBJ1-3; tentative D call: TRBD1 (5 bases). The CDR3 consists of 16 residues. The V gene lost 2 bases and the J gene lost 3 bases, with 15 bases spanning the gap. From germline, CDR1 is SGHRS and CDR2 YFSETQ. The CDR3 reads CASSFGPGGYGNTIYF. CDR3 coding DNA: TGCGCCAGCAGCTTCGGCCCCGGGGGTTATGGAAACACCATATATTTT. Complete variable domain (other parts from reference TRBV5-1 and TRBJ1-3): KAGVTQTPRYLIKTRGQQVTLSCSPISGHRSVSWYQQTPGQGLQFLFEYFSETQRNKGNFPGRFSGRQFSNSRSEMNVSTLELGDSALYLCASSFGPGGYGNTIYFGEGSWLTVV.

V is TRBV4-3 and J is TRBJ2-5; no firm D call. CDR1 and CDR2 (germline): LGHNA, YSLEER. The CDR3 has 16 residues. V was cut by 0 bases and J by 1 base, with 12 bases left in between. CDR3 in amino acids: CASSQEGGWAQETQYF. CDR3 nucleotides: TGCGCCAGCAGCCAAGAAGGTGGATGGGCCCAAGAGACCCAGTACTTC.

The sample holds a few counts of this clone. CDR3 loop: CASRRGGAGNQPQHF. The CDR3 coding sequence is TGTGCCAGCAGAAGAGGGGGCGCCGGCAATCAGCCCCAGCATTTT. The chain joins TRBV5-6 to TRBJ1-5; 7 bases fit TRBD1. Trimming at V came to 5 bases and at J to 2 bases, leaving 7 bases not matched to a gene. The length of the CDR3 is 15 residues. Germline V gene lookup returns CDR1 SGHDT and CDR2 YYEEEE.

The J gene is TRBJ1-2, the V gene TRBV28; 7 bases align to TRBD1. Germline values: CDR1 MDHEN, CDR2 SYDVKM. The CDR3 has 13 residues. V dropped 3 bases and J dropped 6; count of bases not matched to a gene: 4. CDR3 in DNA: TGTGCCAGCAGTTTCGGACAGGTCCATGGCTACACCTTC. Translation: CASSFGQVHGYTF.

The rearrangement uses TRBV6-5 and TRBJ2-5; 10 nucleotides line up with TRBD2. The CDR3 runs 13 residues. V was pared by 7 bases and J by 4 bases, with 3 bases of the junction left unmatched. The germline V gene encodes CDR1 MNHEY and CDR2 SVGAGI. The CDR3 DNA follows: TGTGCCAGCAAACTAGCGGGACGAGAGACCCAGTACTTC. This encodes CASKLAGRETQYF.

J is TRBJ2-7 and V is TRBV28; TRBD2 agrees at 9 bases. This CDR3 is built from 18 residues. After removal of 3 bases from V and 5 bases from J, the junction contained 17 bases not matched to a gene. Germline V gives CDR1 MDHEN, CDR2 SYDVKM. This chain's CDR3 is CASSLRGAGGRAFDEQYF. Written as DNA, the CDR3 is TGTGCCAGCAGTTTGAGGGGGGCCGGCGGGAGGGCCTTTGACGAGCAGTACTTC.

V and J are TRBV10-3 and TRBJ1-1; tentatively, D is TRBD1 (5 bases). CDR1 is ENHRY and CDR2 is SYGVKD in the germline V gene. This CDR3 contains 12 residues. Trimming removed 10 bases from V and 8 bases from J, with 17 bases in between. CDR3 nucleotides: TGTGCCAGCACCTTCCAGGGAGGAGAAGCTTTCTTT. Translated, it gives CASTFQGGEAFF.

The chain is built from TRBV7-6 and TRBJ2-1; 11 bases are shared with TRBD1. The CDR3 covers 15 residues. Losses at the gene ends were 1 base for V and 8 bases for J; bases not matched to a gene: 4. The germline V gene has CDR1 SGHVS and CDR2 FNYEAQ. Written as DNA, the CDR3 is TGTGCCAGCAGCTTAGGGGGACAGGGGGTAGATGAGCAGTTCTTC. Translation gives CASSLGGQGVDEQFF.

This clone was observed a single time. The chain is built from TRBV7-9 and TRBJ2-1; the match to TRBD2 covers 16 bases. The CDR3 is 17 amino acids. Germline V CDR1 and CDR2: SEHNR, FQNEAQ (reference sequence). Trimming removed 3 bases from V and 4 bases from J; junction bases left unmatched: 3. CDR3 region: CASSLGLAGGPYNEQFF. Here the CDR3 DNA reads TGTGCCAGCAGCTTGGGACTAGCGGGAGGGCCGTACAATGAGCAGTTCTTC.

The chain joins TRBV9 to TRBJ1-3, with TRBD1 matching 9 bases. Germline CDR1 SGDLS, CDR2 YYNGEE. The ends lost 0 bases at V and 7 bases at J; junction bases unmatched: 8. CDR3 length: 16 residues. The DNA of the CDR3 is TGTGCCAGCAGCGTAGATCCACAGGGGGCCACTAACACCATATATTTT. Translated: CASSVDPQGATNTIYF.

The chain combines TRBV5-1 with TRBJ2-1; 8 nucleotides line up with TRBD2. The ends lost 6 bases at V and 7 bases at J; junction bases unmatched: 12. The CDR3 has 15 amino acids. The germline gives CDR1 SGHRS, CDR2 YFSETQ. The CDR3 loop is CASTLRGTRINEQFF. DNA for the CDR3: TGCGCCAGCACACTAAGGGGGACTAGGATTAATGAGCAGTTCTTC. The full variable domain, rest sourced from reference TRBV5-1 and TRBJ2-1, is KAGVTQTPRYLIKTRGQQVTLSCSPISGHRSVSWYQQTPGQGLQFLFEYFSETQRNKGNFPGRFSGRQFSNSRSEMNVSTLELGDSALYLCASTLRGTRINEQFFGPGTRLTVL.

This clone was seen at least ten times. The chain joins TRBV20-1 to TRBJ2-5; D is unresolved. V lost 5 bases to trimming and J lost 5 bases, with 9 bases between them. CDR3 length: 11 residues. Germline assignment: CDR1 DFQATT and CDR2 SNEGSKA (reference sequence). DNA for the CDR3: TGCAGTGCTGTCCCGGAGGAGACCCAGTACTTC. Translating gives CSAVPEETQYF.

The CDR3, as DNA: TGTGCCAGCAGTCTTACCGAGTCCTACGAGCAGTACTTC. Protein sequence: CASSLTESYEQYF. This chain uses TRBV28 with TRBJ2-7; unclear D gene. This CDR3 comprises 13 residues. Per germline, CDR1 MDHEN and CDR2 SYDVKM. V lost 5 bases and J 1 base, leaving 9 bases between the germline ends. Using reference TRBV28 and TRBJ2-7 for the parts outside the CDR3, the full variable domain is DVKVTQSSRYLVKRTGEKVFLECVQDMDHENMFWYRQDPGLGLRLIYFSYDVKMKEKGDIPEGYSVSREKKERFSLILESASTNQTSMYLCASSLTESYEQYFGPGTRLTVT.

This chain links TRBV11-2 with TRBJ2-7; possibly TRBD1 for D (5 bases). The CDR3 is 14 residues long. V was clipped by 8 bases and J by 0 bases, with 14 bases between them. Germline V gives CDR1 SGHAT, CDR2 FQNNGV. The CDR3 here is CASAGRVSSYEQYF. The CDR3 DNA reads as TGTGCCAGCGCCGGCAGGGTGAGCTCCTACGAGCAGTACTTC. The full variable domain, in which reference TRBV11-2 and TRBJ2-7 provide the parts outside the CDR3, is EAGVAQSPRYKIIEKRQSVAFWCNPISGHATLYWYQQILGQGPKLLIQFQNNGVVDDSQLPKDRFSAERLKGVDSTLKIQPAKLEDSAVYLCASAGRVSSYEQYFGPGTRLTVT.

The CDR3 DNA reads TGTGCCAGCAGTCCGTTCGGGGGTAGGGGCACTGAAGCTTTCTTT. Protein product: CASSPFGGRGTEAFF. The gene calls are TRBV6-5 and TRBJ1-1, with a weak D call TRBD1 (5 bases). The CDR3 is made up of 15 amino acids. CDR1 MNHEY and CDR2 SVGAGI come from the germline V gene. V shed 5 bases and J shed 4 bases, with 17 bases lying between them.

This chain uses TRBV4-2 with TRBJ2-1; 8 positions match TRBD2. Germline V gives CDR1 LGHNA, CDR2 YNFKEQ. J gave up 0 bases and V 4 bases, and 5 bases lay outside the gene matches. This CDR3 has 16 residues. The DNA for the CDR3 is TGTGCCAGCAGCCCCACTAGCGGTCGCTCCTACAATGAGCAGTTCTTC. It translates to CASSPTSGRSYNEQFF.

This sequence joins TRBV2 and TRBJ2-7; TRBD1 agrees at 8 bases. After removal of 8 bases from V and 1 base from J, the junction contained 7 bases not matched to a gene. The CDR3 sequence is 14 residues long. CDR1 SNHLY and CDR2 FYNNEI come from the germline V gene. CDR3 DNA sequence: TGTGCCAGCCTCGACAGGGGAAGGTCCTACGAGCAGTACTTC. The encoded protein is CASLDRGRSYEQYF.

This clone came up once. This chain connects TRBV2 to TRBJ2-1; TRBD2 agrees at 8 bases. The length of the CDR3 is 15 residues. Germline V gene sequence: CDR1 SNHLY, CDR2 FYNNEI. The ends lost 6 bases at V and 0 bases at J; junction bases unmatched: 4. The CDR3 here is CASSFSGSSYNEQFF. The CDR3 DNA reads TGTGCCAGCAGCTTCAGCGGGAGCTCCTACAATGAGCAGTTCTTC.

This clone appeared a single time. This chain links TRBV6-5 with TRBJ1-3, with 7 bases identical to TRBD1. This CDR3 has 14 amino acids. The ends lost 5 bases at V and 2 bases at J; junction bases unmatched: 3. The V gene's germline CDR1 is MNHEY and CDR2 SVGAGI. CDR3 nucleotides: TGTGCCAGCAGTCGGGACAGCGCTGGAAACACCATATATTTT. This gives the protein CASSRDSAGNTIYF.

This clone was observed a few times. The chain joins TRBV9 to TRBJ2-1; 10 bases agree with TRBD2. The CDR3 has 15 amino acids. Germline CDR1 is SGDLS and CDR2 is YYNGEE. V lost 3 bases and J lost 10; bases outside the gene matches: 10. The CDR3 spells CASSALSGRGREQFF. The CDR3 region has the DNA TGTGCCAGCAGCGCGTTAAGCGGGAGGGGGCGGGAGCAGTTCTTC.

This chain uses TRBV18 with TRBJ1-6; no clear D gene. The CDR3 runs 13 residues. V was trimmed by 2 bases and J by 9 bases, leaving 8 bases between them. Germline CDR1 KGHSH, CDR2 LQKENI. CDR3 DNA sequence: TGTGCCAGCTCACCAACTGTCACTTCACCCCTCCACTTT. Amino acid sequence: CASSPTVTSPLHF.

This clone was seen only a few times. CDR3 residues: CASSWGQSNDYTF. CDR3 coding DNA: TGTGCCAGCAGTTGGGGACAGTCAAATGACTACACCTTC. The chain links TRBV12-3 or TRBV12-4 to TRBJ1-2, with TRBD1 matching 7 bases. This CDR3 is 13 amino acids long. With 4 bases clipped from V and 10 bases from J, the junction kept 9 bases outside the gene matches.

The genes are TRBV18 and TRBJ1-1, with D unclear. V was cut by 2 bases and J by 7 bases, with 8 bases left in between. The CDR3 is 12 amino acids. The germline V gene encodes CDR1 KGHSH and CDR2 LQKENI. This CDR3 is CASSPEPGEAFF. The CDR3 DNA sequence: TGTGCCAGCTCACCAGAACCCGGTGAAGCTTTCTTT.

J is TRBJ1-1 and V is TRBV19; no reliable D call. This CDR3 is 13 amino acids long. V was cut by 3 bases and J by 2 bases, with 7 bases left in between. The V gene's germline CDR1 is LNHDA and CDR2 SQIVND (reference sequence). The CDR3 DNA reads TGTGCCAGTAGTATGGTACTTAACACTGAAGCTTTCTTT. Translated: CASSMVLNTEAFF.

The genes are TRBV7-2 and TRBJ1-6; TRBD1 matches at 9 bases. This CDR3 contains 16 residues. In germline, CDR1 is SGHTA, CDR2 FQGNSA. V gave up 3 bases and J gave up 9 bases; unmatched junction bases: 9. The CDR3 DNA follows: TGTGCCAGCAGCTTTTCCGGGACAGGGCAGGGTTCACCCCTCCACTTT. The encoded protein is CASSFSGTGQGSPLHF.

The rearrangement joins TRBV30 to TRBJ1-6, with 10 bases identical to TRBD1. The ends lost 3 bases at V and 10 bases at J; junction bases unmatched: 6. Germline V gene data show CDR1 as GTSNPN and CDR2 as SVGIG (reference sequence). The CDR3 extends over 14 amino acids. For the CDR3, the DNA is TGTGCCTGGAGCGCGGGACAGGGGAACTCACCCCTCCACTTT. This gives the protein CAWSAGQGNSPLHF.

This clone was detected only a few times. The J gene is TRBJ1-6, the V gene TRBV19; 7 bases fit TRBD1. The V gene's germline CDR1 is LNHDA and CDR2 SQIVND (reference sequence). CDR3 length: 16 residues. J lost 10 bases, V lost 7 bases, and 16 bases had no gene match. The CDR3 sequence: CASNDFRTGLISPLHF. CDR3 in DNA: TGTGCCAGTAACGACTTCCGGACAGGTCTAATCTCACCCCTCCACTTT.

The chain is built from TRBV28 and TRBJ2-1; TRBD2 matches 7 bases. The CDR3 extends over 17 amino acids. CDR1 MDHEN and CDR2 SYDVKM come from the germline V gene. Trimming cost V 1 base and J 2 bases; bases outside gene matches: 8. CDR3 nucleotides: TGTGCCAGCAGTTTATTGGGTGTGGCGGGAGCCTACAATGAGCAGTTCTTC. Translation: CASSLLGVAGAYNEQFF.

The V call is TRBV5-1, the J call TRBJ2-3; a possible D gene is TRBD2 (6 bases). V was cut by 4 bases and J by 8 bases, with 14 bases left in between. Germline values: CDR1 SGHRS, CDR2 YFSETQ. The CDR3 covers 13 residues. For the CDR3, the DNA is TGCGCCAGCAGCACCACAGACGGGGGTACGCAGTATTTT. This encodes CASSTTDGGTQYF.

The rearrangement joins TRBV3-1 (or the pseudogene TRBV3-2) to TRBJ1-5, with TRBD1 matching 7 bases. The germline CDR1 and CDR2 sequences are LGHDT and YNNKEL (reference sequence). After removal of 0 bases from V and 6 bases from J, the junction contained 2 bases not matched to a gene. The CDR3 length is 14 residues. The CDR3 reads CASSQEGGGQPQHF. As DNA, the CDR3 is TGTGCCAGCAGCCAAGAAGGGGGCGGTCAGCCCCAGCATTTT.